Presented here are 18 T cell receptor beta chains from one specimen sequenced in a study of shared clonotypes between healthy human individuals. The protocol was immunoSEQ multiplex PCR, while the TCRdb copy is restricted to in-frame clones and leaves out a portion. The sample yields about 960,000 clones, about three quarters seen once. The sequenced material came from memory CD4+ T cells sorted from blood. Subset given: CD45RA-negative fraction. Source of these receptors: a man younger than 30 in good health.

The CDR3 loop is CASANLLAGVYNEQFF. Written as DNA, the CDR3 is TGTGCTAGTGCCAACTTACTAGCGGGAGTGTACAATGAGCAGTTCTTC. The chain is built from TRBV12-5 and TRBJ2-1, with 11 bases that match TRBD2. The CDR3 is 16 residues long. Germline lookup yields CDR1 LGHNT and CDR2 FRNRAP. Trimming removed 7 bases from V and 4 bases from J; junction bases left unmatched: 9.

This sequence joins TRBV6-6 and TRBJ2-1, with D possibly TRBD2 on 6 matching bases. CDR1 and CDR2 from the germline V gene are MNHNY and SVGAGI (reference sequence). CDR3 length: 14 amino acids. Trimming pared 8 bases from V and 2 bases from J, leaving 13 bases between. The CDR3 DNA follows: TGTGCCAGCCGGGGGAACAGTCCCTACAATGAGCAGTTCTTC. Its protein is CASRGNSPYNEQFF.

CDR3 protein: CAWSDRDRVNSPLHF. DNA for the CDR3: TGTGCCTGGAGCGACCGGGACAGGGTGAATTCACCCCTCCACTTT. The rearrangement joins TRBV30 to TRBJ1-6; 9 positions agree with TRBD1. V lost 3 bases to trimming and J lost 7 bases; unmatched junction nucleotides: 7. The CDR3 is 15 residues long. The germline V gene has CDR1 GTSNPN and CDR2 SVGIG (reference sequence).

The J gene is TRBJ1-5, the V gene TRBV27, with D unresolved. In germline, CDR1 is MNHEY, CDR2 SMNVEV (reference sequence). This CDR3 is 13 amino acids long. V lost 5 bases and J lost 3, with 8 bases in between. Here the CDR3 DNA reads TGTGCCAGCAGTCCGTCCCCCAATCAGCCCCAGCATTTT. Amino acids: CASSPSPNQPQHF.

Written as DNA, the CDR3 is TGCGCCAGCAGCGAAGGTGGCTCCTACAATGAGCAGTTCTTC. This codes for CASSEGGSYNEQFF. The genes are TRBV5-1 and TRBJ2-1; D gene uncertain. The CDR3 runs 14 residues. Germline V gene lookup returns CDR1 SGHRS and CDR2 YFSETQ. Deletions cut 4 bases from V and 0 bases from J, with 8 bases between.

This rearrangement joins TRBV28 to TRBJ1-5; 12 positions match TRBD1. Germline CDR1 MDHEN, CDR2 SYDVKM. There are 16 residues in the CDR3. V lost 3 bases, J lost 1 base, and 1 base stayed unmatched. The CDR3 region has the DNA TGTGCCAGCAGTTTCGGGACAGGGGGCAGCAATCAGCCCCAGCATTTT. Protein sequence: CASSFGTGGSNQPQHF.

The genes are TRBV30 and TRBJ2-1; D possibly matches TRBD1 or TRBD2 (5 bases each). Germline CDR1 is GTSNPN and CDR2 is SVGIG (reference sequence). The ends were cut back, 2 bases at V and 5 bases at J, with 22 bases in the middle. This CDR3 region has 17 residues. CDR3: CAWSFPLGPRGHNEQFF. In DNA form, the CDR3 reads TGTGCCTGGAGTTTCCCCCTGGGACCCAGAGGGCACAATGAGCAGTTCTTC.

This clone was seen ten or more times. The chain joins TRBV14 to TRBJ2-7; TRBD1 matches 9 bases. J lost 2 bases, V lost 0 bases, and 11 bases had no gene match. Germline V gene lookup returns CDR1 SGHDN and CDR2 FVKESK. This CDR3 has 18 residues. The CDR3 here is CASSQEGIWDRETYEQYF. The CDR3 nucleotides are TGTGCCAGCAGCCAAGAAGGAATCTGGGACAGGGAGACCTACGAGCAGTACTTC.

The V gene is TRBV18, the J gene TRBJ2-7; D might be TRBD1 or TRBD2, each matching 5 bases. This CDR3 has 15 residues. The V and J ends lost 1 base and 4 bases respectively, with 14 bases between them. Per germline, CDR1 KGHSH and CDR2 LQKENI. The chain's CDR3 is CASSPLQGDGYEQYF. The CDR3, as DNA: TGTGCCAGCTCACCACTTCAGGGAGACGGATACGAGCAGTACTTC.

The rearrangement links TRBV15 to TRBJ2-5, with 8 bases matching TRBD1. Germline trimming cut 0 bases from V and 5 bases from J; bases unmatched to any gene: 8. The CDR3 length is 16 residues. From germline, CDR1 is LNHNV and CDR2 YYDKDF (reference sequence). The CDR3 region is CATSRERVTGVETQYF. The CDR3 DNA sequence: TGTGCCACCAGCAGAGAACGGGTGACAGGGGTGGAGACCCAGTACTTC. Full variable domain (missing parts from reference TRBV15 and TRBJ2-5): DAMVIQNPRYQVTQFGKPVTLSCSQTLNHNVMYWYQQKSSQAPKLLFHYYDKDFNNEADTPDNFQSRRPNTSFCFLDIRSPGLGDTAMYLCATSRERVTGVETQYFGPGTRLLVL.

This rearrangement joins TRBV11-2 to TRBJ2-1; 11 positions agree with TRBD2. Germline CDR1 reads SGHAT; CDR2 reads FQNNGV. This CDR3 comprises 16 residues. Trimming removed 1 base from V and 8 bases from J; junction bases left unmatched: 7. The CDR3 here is CASSLGASGRWYEQFF. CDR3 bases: TGTGCCAGCAGCTTAGGGGCTAGCGGGAGGTGGTATGAGCAGTTCTTC.

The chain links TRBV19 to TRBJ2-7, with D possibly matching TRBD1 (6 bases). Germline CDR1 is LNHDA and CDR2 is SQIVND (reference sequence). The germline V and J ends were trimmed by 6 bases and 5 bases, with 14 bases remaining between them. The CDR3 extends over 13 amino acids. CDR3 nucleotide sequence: TGTGCCAGTAGCCTCCCCACAGGGAACGAGCAGTACTTC. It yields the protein CASSLPTGNEQYF.

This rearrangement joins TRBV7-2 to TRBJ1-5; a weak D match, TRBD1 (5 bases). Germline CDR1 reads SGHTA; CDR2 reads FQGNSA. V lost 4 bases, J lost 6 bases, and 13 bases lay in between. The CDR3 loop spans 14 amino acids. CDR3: CASSSVIGGQPQHF. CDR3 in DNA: TGTGCCAGCAGCTCCGTGATTGGGGGTCAGCCCCAGCATTTT. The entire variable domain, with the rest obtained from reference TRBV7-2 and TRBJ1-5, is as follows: GAGVSQSPSNKVTEKGKDVELRCDPISGHTALYWYRQSLGQGLEFLIYFQGNSAPDKSGLPSDRFSAERTGGSVSTLTIQRTQQEDSAVYLCASSSVIGGQPQHFGDGTRLSIL.

CDR3 nucleotides: TGTGCCATCCGGAAAGATAGCAATCAGCCCCAGCATTTT. This sequence encodes CAIRKDSNQPQHF. The chain carries TRBV10-3 and TRBJ1-5; D unresolved. CDR1 and CDR2 (germline): ENHRY, SYGVKD. Trimming left V 8 bases short and J 0 bases short, with 8 bases between. This CDR3 region has 13 residues.

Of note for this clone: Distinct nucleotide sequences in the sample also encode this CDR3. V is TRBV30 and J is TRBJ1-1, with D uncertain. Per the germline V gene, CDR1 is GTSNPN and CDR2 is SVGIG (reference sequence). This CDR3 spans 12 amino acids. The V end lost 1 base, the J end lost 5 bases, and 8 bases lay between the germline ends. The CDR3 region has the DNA TGTGCCTGGAGTGACCGAGGAACTGAAGCTTTCTTT. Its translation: CAWSDRGTEAFF.

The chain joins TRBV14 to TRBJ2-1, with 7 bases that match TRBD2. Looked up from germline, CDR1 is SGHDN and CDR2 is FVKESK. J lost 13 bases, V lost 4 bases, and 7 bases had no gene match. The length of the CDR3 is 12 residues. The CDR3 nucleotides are TGTGCCAGCAGCCTGAAGAGCGGGAATCAGTTCTTC. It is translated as CASSLKSGNQFF.

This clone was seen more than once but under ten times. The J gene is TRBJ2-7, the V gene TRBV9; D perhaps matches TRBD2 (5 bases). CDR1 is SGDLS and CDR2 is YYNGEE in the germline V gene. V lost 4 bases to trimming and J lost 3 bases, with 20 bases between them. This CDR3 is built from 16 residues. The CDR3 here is CASSPREIGLFYEQYF. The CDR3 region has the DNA TGTGCCAGCAGCCCCCGAGAGATCGGACTTTTCTACGAGCAGTACTTC.

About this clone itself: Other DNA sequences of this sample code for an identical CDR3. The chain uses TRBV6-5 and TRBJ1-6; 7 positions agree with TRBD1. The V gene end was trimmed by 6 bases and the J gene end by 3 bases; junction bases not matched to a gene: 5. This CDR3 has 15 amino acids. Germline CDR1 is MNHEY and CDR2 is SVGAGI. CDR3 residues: CASRVDRVYNSPLHF. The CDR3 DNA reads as TGTGCCAGCAGGGTAGACAGGGTCTATAATTCACCCCTCCACTTT.